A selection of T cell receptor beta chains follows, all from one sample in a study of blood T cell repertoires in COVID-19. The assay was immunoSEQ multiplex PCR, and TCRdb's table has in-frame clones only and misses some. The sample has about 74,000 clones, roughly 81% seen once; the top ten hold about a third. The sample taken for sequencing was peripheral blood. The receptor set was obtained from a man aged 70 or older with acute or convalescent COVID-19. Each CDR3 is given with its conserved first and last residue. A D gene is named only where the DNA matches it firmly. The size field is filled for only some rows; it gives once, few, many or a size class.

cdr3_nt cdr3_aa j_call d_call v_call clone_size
TGTGCCAGCAGCCTGACACAAACTAATGAAAAACTGTTTTTT CASSLTQTNEKLFF TRBJ1-4 . TRBV5-4 once
TGCGCCAGCAGCTCCGACAGAGGCGGAGATACGCAGTATTTT CASSSDRGGDTQYF TRBJ2-3 . TRBV5-1 .
TGCAGTGCGAGTGGTCGGAGGGCAGAGACCCAGTACTTC CSASGRRAETQYF TRBJ2-5 . TRBV20-1 .
TGTGCCAGCAGGCCAGGGGGCGCAGGTCAGCCCCAGCATTTT CASRPGGAGQPQHF TRBJ1-5 TRBD1 TRBV28 .
TGTGCCAGCTCAGAATCACTCGCCCCCAATGAGCAGTTCTTC CASSESLAPNEQFF TRBJ2-1 . TRBV18 .
TGTGCCAGCAGTTACCGGCGACAGGGCTCCCAGCATTTT CASSYRRQGSQHF TRBJ1-5 TRBD1 TRBV6-5 .
TGTGCCAGCAGCTTGTCGGGGACAGGGACCGGGGAGCTGTTTTTT CASSLSGTGTGELFF TRBJ2-2 TRBD1 TRBV5-6 .
TGCGCCAGCAGATTAATCGGGAGCTACGAGCAGTACTTC CASRLIGSYEQYF TRBJ2-7 . TRBV5-1 .
TGCGCCACCCCTAGCGGGCCAAAAACAGATACGCAGTATTTT CATPSGPKTDTQYF TRBJ2-3 TRBD2 TRBV10-1 few
TGTGCCAGTACCGGGGGTGGGAGGGGTCAGCCCCAGCATTTT CASTGGGRGQPQHF TRBJ1-5 . TRBV19 .